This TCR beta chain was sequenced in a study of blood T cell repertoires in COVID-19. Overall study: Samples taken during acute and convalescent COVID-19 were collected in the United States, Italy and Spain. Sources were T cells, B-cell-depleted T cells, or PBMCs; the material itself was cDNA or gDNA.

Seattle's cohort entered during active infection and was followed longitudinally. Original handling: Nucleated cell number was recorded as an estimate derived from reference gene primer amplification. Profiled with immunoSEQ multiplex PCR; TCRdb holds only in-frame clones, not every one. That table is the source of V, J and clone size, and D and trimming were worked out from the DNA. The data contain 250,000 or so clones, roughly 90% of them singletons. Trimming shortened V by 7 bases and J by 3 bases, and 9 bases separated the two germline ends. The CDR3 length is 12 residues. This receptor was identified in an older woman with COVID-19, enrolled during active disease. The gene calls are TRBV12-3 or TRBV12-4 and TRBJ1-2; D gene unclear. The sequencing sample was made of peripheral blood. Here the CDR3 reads CASKESYYGYTF. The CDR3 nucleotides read TGTGCCAGCAAGGAGAGCTACTATGGCTACACCTTC.